The clone carrying this T cell receptor (beta chain) was seen at least ten times. The data belong to a study of beta chain features in type 1 diabetes. The CDR3 consists of 14 residues. Trimming removed 9 bases from V and 9 bases from J; junction bases left unmatched: 9. Germline values: CDR1 SNHLY, CDR2 FYNNEI. Investigators reverse transcribed all isolated RNA, so they sequenced expressed TCRB transcripts. The table came from immunoSEQ multiplex PCR; TCRdb's copy has only in-frame clones and leaves some out. The sample has 150,000 to 200,000 clones; approximately 8.4% are singletons. The material sequenced was central memory CD4+ T cells from blood. The TCR originated in a woman aged 18 to 35 in good health. The J gene is TRBJ1-6, the V gene TRBV2; 9 bases fit TRBD1. The chain's CDR3 is CASRGQGKGSPLHF. CDR3 DNA: TGTGCCAGTAGGGGACAGGGAAAAGGTTCACCCCTCCACTTT.